Here is one T cell receptor beta chain with its context. Its antigen is still unknown. This entry belongs to a study of OX40 agonist ivuxolimab in advanced cancers. The method was immunoSEQ multiplex PCR; TCRdb's version includes in-frame clones alone and lacks a portion of them. The sample contains 74,000 or so clones, about 89% of which appear only once. The V gene's germline CDR1 is ENHRY and CDR2 SYGVKD. This CDR3 comprises 16 residues. The ends were cut back, 6 bases at V and 0 bases at J, with 18 bases in the middle. Findings and limits, study-wide: Expanded peripheral T cells had an undetermined antigen specificity.

The chain combines TRBV10-3 with TRBJ2-7; possibly TRBD1 for D (6 bases). This TCR derives from an adult with an advanced solid tumor such as melanoma, head and neck, liver or kidney cancer. The specimen was CD4+ or CD8+ T cells sorted from blood, collected in a trial of the OX40 agonist ivuxolimab. The CDR3: CAIRMAQGKSSYEQYF. The CDR3 DNA reads TGTGCCATCAGAATGGCACAGGGTAAGAGCTCCTACGAGCAGTACTTC.